A single sample is the source of the 29 T cell receptor beta chains below, sequenced in a study of T cells in Graves' hyperthyroidism and ophthalmopathy. RNA transcripts gave rise to amplified TCR beta CDR3 regions. The study used the HTBI primer set for a first-round RT-PCR of the TCR CDR3. From the multiplex PCR reads, TCRdb called clonotypes with MiXCR, one entry per CDR3 protein. The sample includes a few hundred thousand distinct CDR3 sequences, around 16% seen only once; the top ten take under 7.5%. Sequencing input: blood. These receptors came from a woman aged 25 to 45 with Graves' hyperthyroidism.

Ten or more counts support this clonotype. The chain couples TRBV7-2 to TRBJ2-7; no definite D call. The germline V and J ends were trimmed by 3 bases and 4 bases, with 7 bases remaining between them. This CDR3 has 12 amino acids. Germline CDR1 SGHTA, CDR2 FQGNSA. In DNA, the CDR3 is TGTGCCAGCAGCTTTCAAGGTTACGAGCAGTACTTC. Amino acids: CASSFQGYEQYF.

This clonotype appeared a few times. This sequence joins TRBV6-1 and TRBJ2-1, with D possibly matching TRBD1 (6 bases). The CDR3 spans 16 residues. V dropped 6 bases and J dropped 11 bases, with 26 bases sitting between them. Germline CDR1 reads MNHNS; CDR2 reads SASEGT. The CDR3 DNA follows: TGTGCCAGCAGCAACCAACCCGCGACAGGCTCCAAGAAGCAGTTCTTC. Translation gives CASSNQPATGSKKQFF.

This clonotype was seen more than once but under ten times. Mismatch with germline at one junction end may stem from a read error. V usage is TRBV4-1 and J usage is TRBJ2-7; 8 bases are shared with TRBD2. Looked up from germline, CDR1 is MGHRA and CDR2 is YSYEKL. This CDR3 has 17 residues. CDR3: CASSQDLSGTSSYEQYF. CDR3 in DNA: TGTGCCAGCAGCCAAGACCTTTCCGGGACTAGCTCCTACGAGCAGTACTTC.

The table lists this clonotype with a few counts. V usage is TRBV4-3 and J usage is TRBJ2-1; a weak D match, TRBD1 (6 bases). Germline V CDR1 and CDR2: LGHNA, YSLEER. The CDR3 runs to 15 residues. With 0 bases removed from V and 3 bases from J, the gap between germline ends came to 9 bases. CDR3 coding DNA: TGCGCCAGCAGCCAAGATAAGACAGGCTACAATGAGCAGTTCTTC. Encoded protein: CASSQDKTGYNEQFF.

This clonotype appeared many times. The chain links TRBV27 to TRBJ2-1, with a possible D match to TRBD1 (5 bases). The CDR3 has 16 residues. The germline gives CDR1 MNHEY, CDR2 SMNVEV (reference sequence). The V gene lost 5 bases and the J gene lost 2 bases, with 16 bases spanning the gap. This CDR3 reads CASSLPPDSPYNEQFF. The CDR3 bases are TGTGCCAGCAGTCTCCCCCCTGACAGCCCCTACAATGAGCAGTTCTTC.

The genes are TRBV7-2 and TRBJ1-2; maybe TRBD1 (5 bases). Trimming cost V 4 bases and J 4 bases, with 22 bases left between them. Germline V gene data show CDR1 as SGHTA and CDR2 as FQGNSA. This CDR3 is 17 amino acids long. CDR3 nucleotide sequence: TGTGCCAGCAGCTCAGGCGGGACGGACATATCTCCCTATGGCTACACCTTC. The encoded protein is CASSSGGTDISPYGYTF. The variable domain in full, with the rest retrieved from reference TRBV7-2 and TRBJ1-2, is GAGVSQSPSNKVTEKGKDVELRCDPISGHTALYWYRQSLGQGLEFLIYFQGNSAPDKSGLPSDRFSAERTGGSVSTLTIQRTQQEDSAVYLCASSSGGTDISPYGYTFGSGTRLTVV.

This clonotype was detected ten times or more. The chain couples TRBV5-5 to TRBJ2-3; D not certain. CDR3 length: 14 amino acids. V dropped 1 base and J dropped 8 bases, with 14 bases sitting between them. Germline values: CDR1 SGHKS, CDR2 YYEKEE (reference sequence). CDR3 DNA sequence: TGTGCCAGCAGCTTGACGGCAGGCTGGGGTACGCAGTATTTT. It is translated as CASSLTAGWGTQYF.

Comments on this clonotype: This may be a read error: a much more frequent sequence differs by one nucleotide. The chain employs TRBV30 and TRBJ2-3; 10 positions agree with TRBD2. CDR3 length equals 15 residues. The V gene end was trimmed by 2 bases and the J gene end by 2 bases; junction bases not matched to a gene: 4. Germline CDR1 reads GTSNPN; CDR2 reads SVGIG (reference sequence). The CDR3 region has the DNA TGTGCCTGGAGTCTAGCGGGAGAGGACACAGATACGCAGTATTTT. Amino acid sequence: CAWSLAGEDTDTQYF.

The chain joins TRBV6-2 or TRBV6-3 to TRBJ2-4; 9 nucleotides align to TRBD1. CDR3 size: 13 residues. The germline V gene has CDR1 MNHEY and CDR2 SVGEGT. V lost 5 bases to trimming and J lost 9 bases; unmatched junction nucleotides: 5. DNA of the CDR3: TGTGCCAGCAGTAAACAGACAGGGGGCATTCAGTACTTC. The encoded protein is CASSKQTGGIQYF.

The rearrangement links TRBV4-1 to TRBJ2-2, with a possible D match to TRBD2 (6 bases). Germline loops: CDR1 MGHRA, CDR2 YSYEKL. V was shortened by 0 bases and J by 8 bases, with 10 bases between the two germline ends. The CDR3 consists of 14 residues. The chain's CDR3 is CASSQDGTFGELFF. CDR3 nucleotide sequence: TGCGCCAGCAGCCAAGATGGGACTTTTGGGGAGCTGTTTTTT.

At least ten counts were recorded for this clonotype. The J gene is TRBJ1-1, the V gene TRBV7-9, with 8 bases lining up with TRBD1. Germline loops: CDR1 SEHNR, CDR2 FQNEAQ (reference sequence). This CDR3 comprises 14 residues. V was clipped by 1 base and J by 5 bases; unmatched bases: 3. This CDR3 is CASSLDRGWTEAFF. DNA of the CDR3: TGTGCCAGCAGCTTAGACAGGGGGTGGACTGAAGCTTTCTTT. Full variable domain (rest looked up from reference TRBV7-9 and TRBJ1-1): DTGVSQNPRHKITKRGQNVTFRCDPISEHNRLYWYRQTLGQGPEFLTYFQNEAQLEKSRLLSDRFSAERPKGSFSTLEIQRTEQGDSAMYLCASSLDRGWTEAFFGQGTRLTVV.

Many counts were recorded for this clonotype. V and J are TRBV7-9 and TRBJ1-2; TRBD1 is a possible D gene (6 bases). The CDR3 extends over 13 amino acids. Germline V gene data show CDR1 as SEHNR and CDR2 as FQNEAQ (reference sequence). Trimming left V 4 bases short and J 7 bases short, with 13 bases between. CDR3 residues: CASSSPGDRGYTF. Written as DNA, the CDR3 is TGTGCCAGCAGCTCTCCAGGGGACCGTGGCTACACCTTC.

This clonotype has just a few counts. This chain connects TRBV12-3 or TRBV12-4 to TRBJ1-3; the D is unclear. The CDR3 has 13 residues. Trimming removed 8 bases at V and 0 bases at J, with 8 bases between. CDR3 bases: TGTGCCAGCGGACGGTTCTCTGGAAACACCATATATTTT. It specifies CASGRFSGNTIYF.

There are many counts of this clonotype. This chain links TRBV11-2 with TRBJ2-7; D not certain. CDR3 length equals 14 residues. Looked up from germline, CDR1 is SGHAT and CDR2 is FQNNGV. V shed 1 base and J shed 4 bases, with 11 bases lying between them. CDR3 nucleotides: TGTGCCAGCAGCTTAGGCGGCAGTCAATACGAGCAGTACTTC. It specifies CASSLGGSQYEQYF.

This clonotype was observed at least ten times. The CDR3 region is CAWSVRGNEQYF. The CDR3 DNA is TGTGCCTGGAGTGTACGGGGGAACGAGCAGTACTTC. V is TRBV30 and J is TRBJ2-7; D possibly corresponds to TRBD2 (6 bases). Trimming shortened V by 0 bases and J by 5 bases, and 8 bases separated the two germline ends. Germline CDR1 GTSNPN, CDR2 SVGIG (reference sequence). The CDR3 consists of 12 residues.

This clonotype occurred many times. V gene TRBV2 combines with J gene TRBJ2-1; TRBD2 aligns across 11 bases. CDR1 SNHLY and CDR2 FYNNEI come from the germline V gene. The CDR3 covers 16 residues. Unmatched junction bases numbered 13, after V lost 6 bases and J lost 9 bases. In DNA, the CDR3 is TGTGCCAGCAGGACGGAACTAGCGGGAGCGCCACGTGAGCAGTTCTTC. Its protein product is CASRTELAGAPREQFF.

This clonotype was seen at least ten times. V is TRBV18 and J is TRBJ2-1; D not certain. Germline V gives CDR1 KGHSH, CDR2 LQKENI. The CDR3 covers 15 residues. Trimming shortened V by 5 bases and J by 3 bases, and 14 bases separated the two germline ends. CDR3 sequence reads: CASSSDQVIYNEQFF. CDR3 nucleotides: TGTGCCAGCTCATCGGACCAGGTGATCTACAATGAGCAGTTCTTC.

In its sample, this clonotype was seen many times. The chain has TRBV27 and TRBJ1-1, with unresolved D. This CDR3 spans 13 amino acids. Germline V lookup: CDR1 MNHEY, CDR2 SMNVEV (reference sequence). V lost 5 bases, J lost 7 bases, and 14 bases lay in between. The chain's CDR3 is CASSQSTDYEAFF. The CDR3 DNA sequence: TGTGCCAGCAGTCAATCCACCGATTATGAAGCTTTCTTT.

This chain joins TRBV2 and TRBJ1-5, with TRBD1 matching 7 bases. The J segment lost 5 bases and the V segment lost 9 bases, leaving 10 bases of the junction unmatched. Per the germline V gene, CDR1 is SNHLY and CDR2 is FYNNEI. The CDR3 has 14 residues. The CDR3 is CASGKTGSDQPQHF. The DNA for the CDR3 is TGTGCCAGTGGGAAGACAGGGTCGGATCAGCCCCAGCATTTT.

This chain joins TRBV6-5 and TRBJ2-1, with D possibly matching TRBD1 (5 bases). Trimming shortened V by 2 bases and J by 13 bases, and 12 bases separated the two germline ends. Looked up from germline, CDR1 is MNHEY and CDR2 is SVGAGI. The CDR3 contains 12 residues. The CDR3 spells CASSYQGLPQFF. The CDR3 region has the DNA TGTGCCAGCAGTTACCAGGGTCTCCCTCAGTTCTTC.

This clonotype was picked up many times. The genes are TRBV7-2 and TRBJ2-7; 7 nucleotides line up with TRBD1. CDR1 and CDR2 (germline): SGHTA, FQGNSA. The V and J ends lost 4 bases and 1 base, in that order; junction bases with no gene match: 7. There are 15 residues in the CDR3. CDR3: CASSYHRGPSYEQYF. The CDR3 coding sequence is TGTGCCAGCAGCTATCACAGGGGACCTTCCTACGAGCAGTACTTC.

This clonotype has at least ten counts. The chain combines TRBV30 with TRBJ2-7; 11 bases are shared with TRBD2. Germline-derived CDR1 and CDR2 are GTSNPN and SVGIG (reference sequence). This CDR3 comprises 13 residues. V gave up 2 bases and J gave up 3 bases; unmatched junction bases: 0. For the CDR3, the DNA is TGTGCCTGGAGTCTAGCGGGGGGCTACGAGCAGTACTTC. This translates into CAWSLAGGYEQYF.

This clonotype was seen at least ten times. This sequence joins TRBV7-2 and TRBJ2-7, with a tentative D call TRBD1 (5 bases). In germline, CDR1 is SGHTA, CDR2 FQGNSA. The CDR3 loop spans 14 amino acids. Trimming pared 3 bases from V and 4 bases from J, leaving 13 bases between. CDR3 nucleotide sequence: TGTGCCAGCAGCTTCGCCGACAGTGTGTACGAGCAGTACTTC. Translating it yields CASSFADSVYEQYF.

The sample holds many counts of this clonotype. J is TRBJ1-1 and V is TRBV19; no definite D call. Trimming left V 5 bases short and J 4 bases short, with 14 bases between. The CDR3 is 14 residues long. Germline loops: CDR1 LNHDA, CDR2 SQIVND (reference sequence). CDR3 region: CASSQVWGGTEAFF. CDR3 bases: TGTGCCAGTAGTCAAGTGTGGGGAGGCACTGAAGCTTTCTTT.

The chain links TRBV20-1 to TRBJ2-7; 16 nucleotides match TRBD2. Germline V gene data show CDR1 as DFQATT and CDR2 as SNEGSKA (reference sequence). Losses at the gene ends were 6 bases for V and 7 bases for J; bases not matched to a gene: 15. The CDR3 is 17 residues long. The CDR3 loop is CSAGGLAGGLREREQYF. The DNA of the CDR3 is TGCAGTGCAGGGGGACTAGCGGGAGGGCTCCGGGAGCGGGAGCAGTACTTC.

This clonotype showed up many times. One end of the junction varies from germline; a read error may be responsible. The J gene is TRBJ1-2, the V gene TRBV28; D is unresolved. This CDR3 region has 10 residues. Germline CDR1 reads MDHEN; CDR2 reads SYDVKM. The CDR3 loop is CASINYGYTF. DNA for the CDR3: TGCGCCAGCATCAACTATGGCTACACCTTC.

This clonotype was recorded many times. This chain links TRBV27 with TRBJ2-7, with D perhaps TRBD2 (6 bases). V gave up 5 bases and J gave up 5 bases, with 16 bases separating them. This CDR3 is 14 amino acids long. CDR1 and CDR2 from the germline V gene are MNHEY and SMNVEV (reference sequence). The CDR3 loop reads CASSHRAGMDEQYF. CDR3 in DNA: TGTGCCAGCAGTCACCGCGCGGGGATGGACGAGCAGTACTTC.

This clonotype was recorded at least ten times. The chain links TRBV7-9 to TRBJ2-2; no clear D gene. V lost 3 bases, J lost 2 bases, and 4 bases lay in between. CDR1 SEHNR and CDR2 FQNEAQ come from the germline V gene (reference sequence). The CDR3 is 13 amino acids. For the CDR3, the DNA is TGTGCCAGCAGCTTTGTAAACACCGGGGAGCTGTTTTTT. Translated, it gives CASSFVNTGELFF. Complete variable domain (other parts from reference TRBV7-9 and TRBJ2-2): DTGVSQNPRHKITKRGQNVTFRCDPISEHNRLYWYRQTLGQGPEFLTYFQNEAQLEKSRLLSDRFSAERPKGSFSTLEIQRTEQGDSAMYLCASSFVNTGELFFGEGSRLTVL.

The rearrangement joins TRBV27 to TRBJ1-5, with 9 bases aligning to TRBD1. V was clipped by 5 bases and J by 5 bases; unmatched bases: 7. CDR3 length: 15 amino acids. Germline CDR1 reads MNHEY; CDR2 reads SMNVEV (reference sequence). CDR3 nucleotide sequence: TGTGCCAGCAGTCTGGGGACAGGGAACGATCAGCCCCAGCATTTT. As protein: CASSLGTGNDQPQHF.